This T cell receptor beta chain was documented in a study of T cell repertoires in cytomegalovirus infection. Study overall: Both a matching HLA type and CMV infection were indicated by public TCR beta signatures. Overall study results and limits: Ex vivo responses were dominated by HLA-C-restricted CMV-specific TCR beta clonotypes. Carriers of CMV plus the relevant HLA were identified by cumulative public TCR beta family frequency.

V was trimmed by 2 bases and J by 1 base, leaving 16 bases between them. The CDR3 runs to 17 residues. The V gene's germline CDR1 is SGHTA and CDR2 FQGNSA. TCRdb fed the reads into MiXCR, producing one record per CDR3 protein. The table shows 630,000 or so distinct CDR3 sequences, with roughly a quarter occurring only once. Of note for this clonotype: The antigen is undetermined.

The material sequenced was CD8+ T cells from PBMCs. The clonotype originates from a human donor in good health (CMV status not recorded). Some clones in this sample may be carry-over from other donors' samples. This chain connects TRBV7-2 to TRBJ2-3; D is possibly TRBD2 (7 bases). The CDR3 nucleotides read TGTGCCAGCAGCTTAAGTGGGGGGGGGCGAGGCACAGATACGCAGTATTTT. Protein: CASSLSGGGRGTDTQYF.